This TCR beta chain was sequenced in a study of identical twins' blood T cells. Study-wide context: About 50 million reads came from around twelve libraries, six alpha, six beta.

This clonotype was counted ten times or more. Its antigen is unknown. Trimming pared 5 bases from V and 5 bases from J, leaving 13 bases between. CDR3 length equals 14 residues. CDR1 and CDR2 (germline): PRHDT, FYEKMQ (reference sequence). General study findings and limits: Each donor's most abundant TCRbeta clonotypes shared more CDR3 sequences with her twin than unrelated donors. Twin similarity might stem from environmental factors, not only genetics.

TCRdb processed the 5' RACE reads anew with MiXCR; each CDR3 protein has one entry. Of hundreds of thousands of distinct CDR3 sequences listed, under 30% are singletons. V gene TRBV13 combines with J gene TRBJ2-1; tentatively, D is TRBD2 (5 bases). The TCR originated in a woman aged 18 to 55 in good health. Specimen: PBMCs. CDR3 coding DNA: TGTGCCAGCAGCCCCAGGACTCGGAACAATGAGCAGTTCTTC. This translates into CASSPRTRNNEQFF.